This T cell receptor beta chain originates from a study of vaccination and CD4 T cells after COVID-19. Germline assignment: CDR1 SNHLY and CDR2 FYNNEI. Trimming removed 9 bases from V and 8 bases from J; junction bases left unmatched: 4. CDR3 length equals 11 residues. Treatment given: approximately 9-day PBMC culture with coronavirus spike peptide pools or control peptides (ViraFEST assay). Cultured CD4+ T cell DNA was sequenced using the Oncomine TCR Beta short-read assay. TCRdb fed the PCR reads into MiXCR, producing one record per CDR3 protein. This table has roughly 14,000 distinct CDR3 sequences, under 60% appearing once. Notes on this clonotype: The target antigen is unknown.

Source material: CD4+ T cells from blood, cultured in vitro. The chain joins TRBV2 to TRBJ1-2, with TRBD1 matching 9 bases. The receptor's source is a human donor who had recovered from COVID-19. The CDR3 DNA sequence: TGTGCCAGTGGACAGGGGCTCGGCTACACCTTC. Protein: CASGQGLGYTF.